This T cell receptor (beta chain) was retrieved from a study of graft-versus-host responses after intestinal transplantation. As for the study in general: Transplants were multivisceral, liver-intestinal, or isolated intestinal. Every recipient had anti-thymocyte globulin induction and two to three years of tacrolimus plus steroids. The study, taken as a whole, reports: High graft-versus-host to host-versus-graft T cell clonal ratios marked allografts of patients with graft-donor macrochimerism. GvH clones were identified in recipient marrow, with some first appearing in ileum or blood.

Clones were read by immunoSEQ multiplex PCR, and TCRdb kept only the in-frame ones, dropping some. The sample records about 39,000 clones, 90% to 95% being singletons. Germline V gene data show CDR1 as MNHEY and CDR2 as SMNVEV (reference sequence). The CDR3 covers 13 residues. The V gene lost 4 bases and the J gene lost 4 bases, with 10 bases spanning the gap. Turning to this clone: Its target is unknown.

Source: unstimulated CD8+ T cells sorted from spleen or lymph node cells, taken before transplant. This clonotype originated in a human donor who was the organ donor for an intestinal transplant. The V gene is TRBV27, the J gene TRBJ1-1, with D perhaps TRBD1 (5 bases). The CDR3 region is CASSSRVGTEAFF. Here the CDR3 DNA reads TGTGCCAGCAGTTCCAGGGTGGGCACTGAAGCTTTCTTT.